Included here is one TCR beta chain sequence, with context. Construction of the TCR beta libraries employed iRepertoire HTBI primers in conjunction with Arm-PCR of CDR3 regions. One entry per CDR3 protein, called by TCRdb with MiXCR from the multiplex PCR reads. The data hold almost 350,000 distinct CDR3 sequences, with 20% observed a single time. The time point: persistent/refractory GD, antithyroid drugs over 5 years with positive TRAb. Isolated PBMC RNA provided the starting material for the TCR library. This sample was taken from a study of regulatory T cells in long-lasting Graves disease. CDR3 length: 13 amino acids. Trimming left V 8 bases short and J 3 bases short, with 13 bases between. Germline V CDR1 and CDR2: LNHNV, YYDKDF (reference sequence).

The sequence came from a female donor with Graves disease. This specimen was peripheral blood mononuclear cells (PBMCs), taken when the disease was refractory, from a patient treated with antithyroid drugs. The chain joins TRBV15 to TRBJ1-2, with D tentatively TRBD1 (5 bases). The CDR3: CATSAGQDYGYTF. Here the CDR3 DNA reads TGTGCCACCTCCGCAGGGCAGGACTATGGCTACACCTTC.